These 10 T cell receptor beta chains originate from one sample sequenced in a study of OX40 agonist ivuxolimab in advanced cancers. Library method: the immunoSEQ multiplex PCR assay. This immuneACCESS table, as held by TCRdb, lists in-frame sequences with V and J called but not all clones. Of the missing ones, under half trace to an unresolved V gene in checked studies; the others have no known cause. For this sample there are roughly 100,000 clones; 84% appear just once. The ten largest make up approximately 6.3% of the sample. Source: CD4+ or CD8+ T cells sorted from blood, taken in a trial of the OX40 agonist ivuxolimab. The receptors come from an adult with an advanced solid tumor such as melanoma, head and neck, liver or kidney cancer.

The rearrangement joins TRBV19 to TRBJ1-1; 10 bases map to TRBD1. Losses at the gene ends were 7 bases for V and 1 base for J; bases not matched to a gene: 9. Germline-derived CDR1 and CDR2 are LNHDA and SQIVND (reference sequence). CDR3 length: 16 amino acids. The CDR3, as DNA: TGTGCCAGTAACCGACAGGGGGCCTTCCCGAACACTGAAGCTTTCTTT. Its translation: CASNRQGAFPNTEAFF.

This clone was observed a single time. The CDR3 nucleotides read TGTGCCAGCAGCTTAAGCGGGGGACGCATGAACACTGAAGCTTTCTTT. Its translation: CASSLSGGRMNTEAFF. The J gene is TRBJ1-1, the V gene TRBV7-2; TRBD1 is a possible D gene (5 bases). CDR3 length: 16 amino acids. Germline values: CDR1 SGHTA, CDR2 FQGNSA. Trimming took off 2 bases at V and 0 bases at J, with 13 bases between the two ends.

V is TRBV7-9 and J is TRBJ2-7, with 9 bases that match TRBD2. The CDR3 runs to 14 residues. V gave up 5 bases and J gave up 5 bases; unmatched junction bases: 7. The V gene's germline CDR1 is SEHNR and CDR2 FQNEAQ (reference sequence). The CDR3, as DNA: TGTGCCAGCAGCACTAGCGGGCTGGGGGACGAGCAGTACTTC. It codes for CASSTSGLGDEQYF.

This chain links TRBV30 with TRBJ1-2; the match to TRBD1 covers 9 bases. Per the germline V gene, CDR1 is GTSNPN and CDR2 is SVGIG (reference sequence). This CDR3 has 16 amino acids. Germline trimming cut 0 bases from V and 4 bases from J; bases unmatched to any gene: 9. The CDR3 DNA reads as TGTGCCTGGAGTGTACGTGGTGGGACAGGGTCCTATGGCTACACCTTC. It encodes CAWSVRGGTGSYGYTF.

The V gene is TRBV30, the J gene TRBJ1-2; D call uncertain. Trimming took off 2 bases at V and 4 bases at J, with 14 bases between the two ends. The CDR3 spans 14 residues. Germline CDR1 is GTSNPN and CDR2 is SVGIG (reference sequence). This CDR3 reads CAWSIGTQLYGYTF. The CDR3 coding sequence is TGTGCCTGGAGTATAGGCACCCAACTCTATGGCTACACCTTC.

This chain uses TRBV7-9 with TRBJ2-7, with unresolved D. This CDR3 has 14 amino acids. Germline V gives CDR1 SEHNR, CDR2 FQNEAQ (reference sequence). V dropped 4 bases and J dropped 2 bases, with 12 bases sitting between them. The CDR3 region has the DNA TGTGCCAGCAGCTCCGCGACACTTACCTACGAGCAGTACTTC. Its translation is CASSSATLTYEQYF. Full variable domain (missing parts from reference TRBV7-9 and TRBJ2-7): DTGVSQNPRHKITKRGQNVTFRCDPISEHNRLYWYRQTLGQGPEFLTYFQNEAQLEKSRLLSDRFSAERPKGSFSTLEIQRTEQGDSAMYLCASSSATLTYEQYFGPGTRLTVT.

This chain links TRBV2 with TRBJ2-2; D is possibly TRBD2 (5 bases). Germline CDR1 reads SNHLY; CDR2 reads FYNNEI. Between the trimmed V and J ends, which lost 1 base and 6 bases, there was a span of 12 bases. The CDR3 loop spans 15 amino acids. CDR3 coding DNA: TGTGCCAGCAGTGAAGTTCGGGGATTCGCCGGGGAGCTGTTTTTT. Translating it yields CASSEVRGFAGELFF.

The rearrangement joins TRBV25-1 to TRBJ1-2; maybe TRBD1 (6 bases). V gave up 7 bases and J gave up 1 base, with 13 bases separating them. The CDR3 length is 14 residues. CDR1 MGHDK and CDR2 SYGVNS come from the germline V gene. The DNA of the CDR3 is TGTGCCAGCACCGATACCAGGGGTAACTATGGCTACACCTTC. Amino acids: CASTDTRGNYGYTF.

This rearrangement joins TRBV7-3 to TRBJ1-2; the D is unclear. Trimming pared 5 bases from V and 2 bases from J, leaving 9 bases between. CDR1 SGHTA and CDR2 FQGTGA come from the germline V gene. The CDR3 runs 13 residues. The CDR3 loop reads CASSRDTNYGYTF. CDR3 DNA: TGTGCCAGCAGCCGAGACACCAACTATGGCTACACCTTC.

The genes are TRBV4-1 and TRBJ2-7; no definite D call. Trimming pared 3 bases from V and 4 bases from J, leaving 16 bases between. The length of the CDR3 is 15 residues. The germline gives CDR1 MGHRA, CDR2 YSYEKL. Written as DNA, the CDR3 is TGCGCCAGCAGCCATTCTGGACCTTCGCCTTACGAGCAGTACTTC. Amino acid sequence: CASSHSGPSPYEQYF.